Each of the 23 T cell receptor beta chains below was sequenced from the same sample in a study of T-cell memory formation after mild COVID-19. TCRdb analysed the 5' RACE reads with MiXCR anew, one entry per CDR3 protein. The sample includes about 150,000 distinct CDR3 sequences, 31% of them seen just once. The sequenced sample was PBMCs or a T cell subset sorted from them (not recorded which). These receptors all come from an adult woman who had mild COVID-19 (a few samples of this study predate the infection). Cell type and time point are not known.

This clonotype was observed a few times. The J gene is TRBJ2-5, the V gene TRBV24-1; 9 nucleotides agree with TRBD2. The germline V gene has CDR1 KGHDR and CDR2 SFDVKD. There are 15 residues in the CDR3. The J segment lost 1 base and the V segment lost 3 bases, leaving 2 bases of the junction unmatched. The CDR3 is CATSDPTSGQETQYF. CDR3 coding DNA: TGTGCCACCAGTGATCCGACTAGCGGCCAAGAGACCCAGTACTTC.

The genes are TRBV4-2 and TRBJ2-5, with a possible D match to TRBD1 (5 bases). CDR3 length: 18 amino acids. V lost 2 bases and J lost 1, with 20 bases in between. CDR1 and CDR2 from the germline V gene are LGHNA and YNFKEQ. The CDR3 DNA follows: TGTGCCAGCAGCCAACACCCCCCCTGGACAAGCATCCAAGAGACCCAGTACTTC. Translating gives CASSQHPPWTSIQETQYF.

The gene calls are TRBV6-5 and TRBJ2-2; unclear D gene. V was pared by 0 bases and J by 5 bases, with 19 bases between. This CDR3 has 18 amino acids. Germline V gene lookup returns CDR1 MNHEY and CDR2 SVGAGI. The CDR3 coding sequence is TGTGCCAGCAGTTACTCCACCCCTAGAAGGAGTGGGACCGGGGAGCTGTTTTTT. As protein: CASSYSTPRRSGTGELFF.

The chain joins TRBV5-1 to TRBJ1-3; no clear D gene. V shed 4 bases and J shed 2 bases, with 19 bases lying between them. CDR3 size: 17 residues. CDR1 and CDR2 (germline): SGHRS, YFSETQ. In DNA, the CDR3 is TGCGCCAGCAGCCCCCGCAGCCTCTGGGGAGCTGGAAACACCATATATTTT. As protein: CASSPRSLWGAGNTIYF. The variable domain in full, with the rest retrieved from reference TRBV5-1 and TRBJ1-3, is KAGVTQTPRYLIKTRGQQVTLSCSPISGHRSVSWYQQTPGQGLQFLFEYFSETQRNKGNFPGRFSGRQFSNSRSEMNVSTLELGDSALYLCASSPRSLWGAGNTIYFGEGSWLTVV.

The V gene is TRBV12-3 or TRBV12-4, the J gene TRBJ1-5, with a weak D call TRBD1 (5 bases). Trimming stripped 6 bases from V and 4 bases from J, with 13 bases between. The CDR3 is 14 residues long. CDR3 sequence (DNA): TGTGCCAGCAGAAGGGGCCCAGCTAATCAGCCCCAGCATTTT. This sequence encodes CASRRGPANQPQHF.

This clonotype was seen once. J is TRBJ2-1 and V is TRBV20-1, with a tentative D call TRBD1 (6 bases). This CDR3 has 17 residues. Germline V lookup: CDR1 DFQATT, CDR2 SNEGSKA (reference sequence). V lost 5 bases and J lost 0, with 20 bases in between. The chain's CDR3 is CSAVIAGTRSSYNEQFF. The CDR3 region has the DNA TGCAGTGCTGTAATCGCCGGGACAAGAAGCTCCTACAATGAGCAGTTCTTC.

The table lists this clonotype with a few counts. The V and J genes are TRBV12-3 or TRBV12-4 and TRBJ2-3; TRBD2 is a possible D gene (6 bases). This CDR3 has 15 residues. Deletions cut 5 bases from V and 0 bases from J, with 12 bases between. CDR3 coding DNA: TGTGCCAGCAGTCGACGGCGGGGCAGCACAGATACGCAGTATTTT. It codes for CASSRRRGSTDTQYF.

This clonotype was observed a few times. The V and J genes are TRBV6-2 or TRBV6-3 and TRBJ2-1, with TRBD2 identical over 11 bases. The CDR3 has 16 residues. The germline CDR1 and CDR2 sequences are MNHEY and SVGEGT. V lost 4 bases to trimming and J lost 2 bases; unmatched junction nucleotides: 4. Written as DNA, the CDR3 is TGTGCCAGCAGTTCACCACTAGCGGGAGCCTACAATGAGCAGTTCTTC. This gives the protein CASSSPLAGAYNEQFF.

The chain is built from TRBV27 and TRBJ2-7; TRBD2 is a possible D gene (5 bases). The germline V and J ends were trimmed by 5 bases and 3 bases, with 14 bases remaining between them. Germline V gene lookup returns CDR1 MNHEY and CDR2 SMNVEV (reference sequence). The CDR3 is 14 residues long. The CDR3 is CASSPGGSVYEQYF. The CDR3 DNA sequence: TGTGCCAGCAGTCCCGGAGGCTCAGTCTACGAGCAGTACTTC.

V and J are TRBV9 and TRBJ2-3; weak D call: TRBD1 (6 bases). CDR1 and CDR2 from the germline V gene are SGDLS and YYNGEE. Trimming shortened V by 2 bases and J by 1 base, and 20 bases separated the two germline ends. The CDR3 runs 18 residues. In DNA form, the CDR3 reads TGTGCCAGCAGCGTGAGTCGTACAGGGAGTGGCGGCACAGATACGCAGTATTTT. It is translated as CASSVSRTGSGGTDTQYF.

The chain's CDR3 is CSARVPISNQPQHF. Here the CDR3 DNA reads TGCAGTGCTAGAGTTCCGATTAGCAATCAGCCCCAGCATTTT. This sequence joins TRBV20-1 and TRBJ1-5, with D uncertain. V was pared by 1 base and J by 0 bases, with 7 bases between. There are 14 residues in the CDR3. The germline CDR1 and CDR2 sequences are DFQATT and SNEGSKA (reference sequence).

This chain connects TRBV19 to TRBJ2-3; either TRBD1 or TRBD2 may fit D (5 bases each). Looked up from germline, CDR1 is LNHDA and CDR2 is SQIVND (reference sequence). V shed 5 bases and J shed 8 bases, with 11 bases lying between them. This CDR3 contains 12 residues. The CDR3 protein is CASSLGVRTQYF. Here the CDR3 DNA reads TGTGCCAGTAGTTTGGGGGTTCGTACGCAGTATTTT.

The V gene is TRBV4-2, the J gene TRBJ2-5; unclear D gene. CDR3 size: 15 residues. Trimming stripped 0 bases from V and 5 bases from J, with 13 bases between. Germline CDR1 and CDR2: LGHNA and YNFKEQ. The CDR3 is CASSQDRARRETQYF. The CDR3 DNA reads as TGTGCCAGCAGCCAAGATAGGGCAAGGCGGGAGACCCAGTACTTC.

CDR3 sequence (DNA): TGTGCCAGCAGCTTAGGTGGACAGGGCCACAATGAGCAGTTCTTC. Residues: CASSLGGQGHNEQFF. The chain combines TRBV7-2 with TRBJ2-1; TRBD1 agrees at 8 bases. This CDR3 has 15 residues. V shed 1 base and J 5 bases; nucleotides not matched to a gene: 4. CDR1 is SGHTA, CDR2 FQGNSA, per germline.

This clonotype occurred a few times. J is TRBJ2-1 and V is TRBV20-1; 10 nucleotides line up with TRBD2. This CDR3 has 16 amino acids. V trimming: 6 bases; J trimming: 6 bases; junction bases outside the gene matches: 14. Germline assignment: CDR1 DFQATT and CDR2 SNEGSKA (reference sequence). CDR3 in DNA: TGCAGTGCCCCGAGGGCTAGCGGGAGCTTAGGCAATGAGCAGTTCTTC. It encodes CSAPRASGSLGNEQFF.

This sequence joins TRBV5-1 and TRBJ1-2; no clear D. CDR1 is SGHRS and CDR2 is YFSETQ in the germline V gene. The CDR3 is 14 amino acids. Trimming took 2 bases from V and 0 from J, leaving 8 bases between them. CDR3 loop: CASSFAAANYGYTF. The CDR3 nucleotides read TGCGCCAGCAGCTTTGCGGCCGCTAACTATGGCTACACCTTC.

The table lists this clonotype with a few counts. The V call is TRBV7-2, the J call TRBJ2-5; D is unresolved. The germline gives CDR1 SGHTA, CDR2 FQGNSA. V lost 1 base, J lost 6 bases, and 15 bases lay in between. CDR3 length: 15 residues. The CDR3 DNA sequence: TGTGCCAGCAGCTTAGTCGTGGGTAGCCCTCAGACCCAGTACTTC. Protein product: CASSLVVGSPQTQYF. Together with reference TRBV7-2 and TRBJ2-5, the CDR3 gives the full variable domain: GAGVSQSPSNKVTEKGKDVELRCDPISGHTALYWYRQSLGQGLEFLIYFQGNSAPDKSGLPSDRFSAERTGGSVSTLTIQRTQQEDSAVYLCASSLVVGSPQTQYFGPGTRLLVL.

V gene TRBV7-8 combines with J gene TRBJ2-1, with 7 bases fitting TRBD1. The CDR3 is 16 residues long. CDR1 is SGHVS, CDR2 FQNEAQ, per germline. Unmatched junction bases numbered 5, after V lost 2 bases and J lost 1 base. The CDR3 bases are TGTGCCAGCAGCTTAATCGACAGGGCTTCCTACAATGAGCAGTTCTTC. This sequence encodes CASSLIDRASYNEQFF.

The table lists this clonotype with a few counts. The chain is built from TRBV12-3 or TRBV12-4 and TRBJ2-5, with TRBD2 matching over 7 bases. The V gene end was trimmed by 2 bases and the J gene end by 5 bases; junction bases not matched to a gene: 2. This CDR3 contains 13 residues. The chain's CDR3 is CASSLHGGETQYF. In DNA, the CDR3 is TGTGCCAGCAGTTTACACGGGGGGGAGACCCAGTACTTC.

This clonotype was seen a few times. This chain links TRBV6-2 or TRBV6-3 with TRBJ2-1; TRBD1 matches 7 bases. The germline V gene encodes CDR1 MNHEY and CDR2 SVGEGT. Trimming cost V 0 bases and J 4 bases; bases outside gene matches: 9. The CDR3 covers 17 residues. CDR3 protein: CASSYSRQGEGYNEQFF. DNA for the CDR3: TGTGCCAGCAGTTACTCTCGACAGGGTGAGGGGTACAATGAGCAGTTCTTC.

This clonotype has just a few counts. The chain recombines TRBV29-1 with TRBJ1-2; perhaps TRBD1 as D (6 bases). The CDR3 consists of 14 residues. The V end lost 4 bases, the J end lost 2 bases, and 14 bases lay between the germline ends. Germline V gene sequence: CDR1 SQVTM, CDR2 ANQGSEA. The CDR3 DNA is TGCAGCGTTGCTCGGGACACATTGAACTATGGCTACACCTTC. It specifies CSVARDTLNYGYTF.

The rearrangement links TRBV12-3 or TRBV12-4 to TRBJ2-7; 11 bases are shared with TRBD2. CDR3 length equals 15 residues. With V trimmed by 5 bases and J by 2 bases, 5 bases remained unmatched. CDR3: CASSLGLAVTYEQYF. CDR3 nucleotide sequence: TGTGCCAGCAGTCTGGGACTAGCGGTGACCTACGAGCAGTACTTC.

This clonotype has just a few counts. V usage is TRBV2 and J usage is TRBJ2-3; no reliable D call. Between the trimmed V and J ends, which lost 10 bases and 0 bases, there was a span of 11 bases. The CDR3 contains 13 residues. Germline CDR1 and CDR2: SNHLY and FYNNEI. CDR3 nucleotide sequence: TGTGCCACCGGAGCTGCTAGCACAGATACGCAGTATTTT. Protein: CATGAASTDTQYF.